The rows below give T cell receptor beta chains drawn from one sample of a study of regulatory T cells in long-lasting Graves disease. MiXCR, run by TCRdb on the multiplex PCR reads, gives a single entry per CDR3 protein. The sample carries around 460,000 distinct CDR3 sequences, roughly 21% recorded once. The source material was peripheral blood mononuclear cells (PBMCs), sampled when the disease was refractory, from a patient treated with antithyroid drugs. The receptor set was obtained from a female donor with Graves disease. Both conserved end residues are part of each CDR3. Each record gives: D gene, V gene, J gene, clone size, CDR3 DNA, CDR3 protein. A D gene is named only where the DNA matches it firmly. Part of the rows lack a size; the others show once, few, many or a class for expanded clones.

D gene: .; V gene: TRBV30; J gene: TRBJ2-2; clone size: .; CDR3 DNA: TGTGCCTGGAGTCAAGGGCTTGGGACCGGGGAGCTGTTTTTT; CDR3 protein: CAWSQGLGTGELFF
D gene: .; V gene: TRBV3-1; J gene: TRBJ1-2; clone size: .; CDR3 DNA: TGTGCCAGCACGCCCCAGACGGAGAACTATGGCTACACCTTC; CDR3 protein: CASTPQTENYGYTF
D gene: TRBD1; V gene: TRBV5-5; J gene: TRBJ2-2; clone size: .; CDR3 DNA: TGTGCCAGCAGCTTAGACCAGGGGGCTACCGGGGAGCTGTTTTTT; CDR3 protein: CASSLDQGATGELFF
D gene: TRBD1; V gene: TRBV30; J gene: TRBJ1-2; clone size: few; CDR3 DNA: TGTGCCTGGGGCCCACATCCAACAGGGGGTCATGGCTACACCTTC; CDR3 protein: CAWGPHPTGGHGYTF
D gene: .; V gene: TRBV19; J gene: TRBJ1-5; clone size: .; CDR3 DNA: TGTGCCAGTAGTATAGCCGGCTCGGACGGCGGAATTCTGCCCCAGCATTTT; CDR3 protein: CASSIAGSDGGILPQHF
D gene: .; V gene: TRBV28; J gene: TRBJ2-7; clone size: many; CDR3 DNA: TGTGCCAGCAGTTTAGGGGGGGCCAGGGGCTACGAGCAGTACTTC; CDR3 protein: CASSLGGARGYEQYF
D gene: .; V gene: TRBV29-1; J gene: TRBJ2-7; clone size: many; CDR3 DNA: TGCAGCGTTGGGCAACTAGGGGTTGGGGAGCAGTACTTC; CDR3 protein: CSVGQLGVGEQYF
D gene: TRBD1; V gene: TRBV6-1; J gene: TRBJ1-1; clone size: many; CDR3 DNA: TGTGCCAGCAGGACAGGGGGTGAGGGAAACACTGAAGCTTTCTTT; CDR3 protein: CASRTGGEGNTEAFF
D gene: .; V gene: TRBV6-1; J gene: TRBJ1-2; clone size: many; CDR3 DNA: TGTGCCACAGGGCCCTTAGGGATCTATGGCTACACCTTC; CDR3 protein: CATGPLGIYGYTF
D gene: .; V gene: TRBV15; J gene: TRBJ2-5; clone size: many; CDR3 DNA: TGTGCCACCAGCAGTGACAGGCGGGAAGAGACCCAGTACTTC; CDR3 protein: CATSSDRREETQYF
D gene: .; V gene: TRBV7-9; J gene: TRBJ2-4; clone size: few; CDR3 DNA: TGTGCCAGCAGCTCTAGCGAGATTCCCCAAAACATTCAGTACTTC; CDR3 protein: CASSSSEIPQNIQYF
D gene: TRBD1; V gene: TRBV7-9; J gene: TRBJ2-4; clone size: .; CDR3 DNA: TGTGCCAGCAGCGTAACTTACAGGGGGCCCAAAAACATTCAGTACTTC; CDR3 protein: CASSVTYRGPKNIQYF
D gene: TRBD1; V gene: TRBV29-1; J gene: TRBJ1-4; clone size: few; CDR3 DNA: TGCAGCGCTCGGACAGGGAACACTTTAACTAATGAAAAACTGTTTTTT; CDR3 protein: CSARTGNTLTNEKLFF
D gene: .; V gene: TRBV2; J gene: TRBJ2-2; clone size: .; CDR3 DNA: TGTGCCAGCAGATCGGGTACAGGGATAAACACCGGGGAGCTGTTTTTT; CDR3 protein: CASRSGTGINTGELFF
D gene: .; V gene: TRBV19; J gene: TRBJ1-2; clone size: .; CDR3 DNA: TGTGCCAGTATGCCCGAGGCGGGACACTATGGCTACACCTTC; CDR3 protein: CASMPEAGHYGYTF
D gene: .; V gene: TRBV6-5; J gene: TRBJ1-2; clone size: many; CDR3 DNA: TGTGCCAGCAGTTACCCCCCATGGACGGGCCGTGGCTACACCTTC; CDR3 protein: CASSYPPWTGRGYTF
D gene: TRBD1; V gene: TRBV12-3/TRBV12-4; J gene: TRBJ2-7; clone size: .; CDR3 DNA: TGTGCCAGCAGAGGGACAGGGGGCGAATTCTCCTACGAGCAGTACTTC; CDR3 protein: CASRGTGGEFSYEQYF
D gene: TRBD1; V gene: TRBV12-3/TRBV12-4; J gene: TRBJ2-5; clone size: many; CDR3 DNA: TGTGCCAGCACCCTGGACAGGGGGAGACAAGAGACCCAGTACTTC; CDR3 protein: CASTLDRGRQETQYF
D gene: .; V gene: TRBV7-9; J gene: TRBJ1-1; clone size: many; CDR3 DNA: TGTGCCAGCAGCTTAGGAGGGGGACATAACACTGAAGCTTTCTTT; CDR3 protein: CASSLGGGHNTEAFF
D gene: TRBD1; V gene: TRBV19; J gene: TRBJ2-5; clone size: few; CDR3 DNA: TGTGCCAGTAGTACGCCTCAGGGGGCAGGGAGAGAGACCCAGTACTTC; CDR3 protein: CASSTPQGAGRETQYF
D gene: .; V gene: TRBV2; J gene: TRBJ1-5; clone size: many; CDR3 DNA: TGTGCCAGCAGAAAGGACAGCTATCAGCCCCAGCATTTT; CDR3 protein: CASRKDSYQPQHF
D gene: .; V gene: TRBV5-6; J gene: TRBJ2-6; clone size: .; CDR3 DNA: TGTGCCAGCAGCTTGAGGTGGGGGTCTGGGGCCAACGTCCTGACTTTC; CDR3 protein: CASSLRWGSGANVLTF
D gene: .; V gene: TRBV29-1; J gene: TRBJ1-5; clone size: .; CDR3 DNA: TGCAGCGTTGTTTCGCCAGGGACGCCCCAGCATTTT; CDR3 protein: CSVVSPGTPQHF
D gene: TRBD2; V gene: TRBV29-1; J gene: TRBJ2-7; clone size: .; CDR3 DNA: TGCAGCGCCAGTAGCGGGAGCTCCTACGAGCAGTACTTC; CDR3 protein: CSASSGSSYEQYF
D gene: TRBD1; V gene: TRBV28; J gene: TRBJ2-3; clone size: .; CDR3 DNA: TGTGCCAGCAGTCCCCCCGGGACAGGGCGCACAGATACGCAGTATTTT; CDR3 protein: CASSPPGTGRTDTQYF
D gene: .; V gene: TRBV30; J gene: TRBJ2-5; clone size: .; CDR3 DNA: TGTGCCTATAATGGGGCGCTTGGGACCCAGTACTTC; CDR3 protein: CAYNGALGTQYF
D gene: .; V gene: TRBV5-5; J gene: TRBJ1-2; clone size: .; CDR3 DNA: TGTGCCAGCAGCTTCGCTTCCGATGGCTACACCTTC; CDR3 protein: CASSFASDGYTF
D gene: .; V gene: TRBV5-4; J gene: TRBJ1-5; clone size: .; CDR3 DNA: TGTGCCAGCAGCCGAGAGCCCGGACGGAATCAGCCCCAGCATTTT; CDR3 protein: CASSREPGRNQPQHF
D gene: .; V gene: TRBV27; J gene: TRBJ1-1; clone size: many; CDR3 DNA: TGTGCCAGCAGAGCGGGTCTAACGAACACTGAAGCTTTCTTT; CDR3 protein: CASRAGLTNTEAFF
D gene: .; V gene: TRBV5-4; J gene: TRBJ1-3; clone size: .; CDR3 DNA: TGTGCCAGCAGCCCTTACCCGAATGGAAACACCATATATTTT; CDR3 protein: CASSPYPNGNTIYF
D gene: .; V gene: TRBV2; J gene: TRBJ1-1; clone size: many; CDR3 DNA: TGTGCCAGCAGCCCTTGGGGGAGCACTGAAGCTTTCTTT; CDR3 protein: CASSPWGSTEAFF
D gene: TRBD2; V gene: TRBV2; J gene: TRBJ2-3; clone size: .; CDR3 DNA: TGTGCCAGCAGCGCTAGCGGGAGCACAGATACGCAGTATTTT; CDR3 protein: CASSASGSTDTQYF
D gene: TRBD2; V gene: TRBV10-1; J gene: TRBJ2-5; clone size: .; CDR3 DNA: TGCGCCAGCAGTGAGTCGGTAGCGGGGGCCCGGGAGACCCAGTACTTC; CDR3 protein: CASSESVAGARETQYF
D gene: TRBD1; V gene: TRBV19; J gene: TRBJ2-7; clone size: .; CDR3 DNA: TGTGCCAGTGCCCCGACAGGGGAATCCTACGAGCAGTACTTC; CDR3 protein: CASAPTGESYEQYF
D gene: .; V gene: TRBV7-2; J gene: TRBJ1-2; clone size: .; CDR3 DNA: TGTGCCAGCAGCTTAGCCGGGAGCCAATTAATCTCGGCTAACTATGGCTACACCTTC; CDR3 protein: CASSLAGSQLISANYGYTF
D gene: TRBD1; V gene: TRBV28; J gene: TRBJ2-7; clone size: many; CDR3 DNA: TGTGCCAGCACCTCTGGTGGGACAGGTCTTCCCTACGAGCAGTACTTC; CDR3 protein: CASTSGGTGLPYEQYF
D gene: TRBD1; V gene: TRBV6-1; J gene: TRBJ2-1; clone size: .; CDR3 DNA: TGTGCCAGCAGTCCCGGGACAGGGTTTTCAAATGAGCAGTTCTTC; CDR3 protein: CASSPGTGFSNEQFF
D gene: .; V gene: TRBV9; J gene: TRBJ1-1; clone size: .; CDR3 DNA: TGTGCCAGCAGCGACACCGGTTGGACTGAAGCTTTCTTT; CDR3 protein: CASSDTGWTEAFF
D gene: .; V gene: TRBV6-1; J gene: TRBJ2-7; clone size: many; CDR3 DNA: TGTGCCAGCAGTGAGCCTCGTGGCCTTAGGCCACCCTACGAGCAGTACTTC; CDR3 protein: CASSEPRGLRPPYEQYF
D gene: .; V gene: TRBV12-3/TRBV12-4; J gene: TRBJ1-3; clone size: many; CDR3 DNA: TGTGCCAGCAGTTGGGTCGACGCTGGAAACACCATATATTTT; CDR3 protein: CASSWVDAGNTIYF
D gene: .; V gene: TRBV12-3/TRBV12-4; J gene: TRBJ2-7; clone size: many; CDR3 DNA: TGTGCCAGCTCCCCCCGGGGGCAGGGGGGATCCTACGAGCAGTACTTC; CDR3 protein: CASSPRGQGGSYEQYF
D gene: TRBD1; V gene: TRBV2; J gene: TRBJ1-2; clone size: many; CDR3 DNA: TGTGCCAGCAGTGAAGATGGGGACAGGGCTGGCTACACCTTC; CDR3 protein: CASSEDGDRAGYTF
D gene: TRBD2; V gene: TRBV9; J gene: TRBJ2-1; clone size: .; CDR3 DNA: TGTGCCAGCAGCACGTACCCCCTAGCGGGAGGGGGCAATGAGCAGTTCTTC; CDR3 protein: CASSTYPLAGGGNEQFF